These T cell receptor beta chains were read from a single sample in a study of T cell responses to AZD1222 COVID-19 vaccine. Only in-frame clones appear in the TCRdb table, and some are missing; sequencing was by immunoSEQ multiplex PCR. Among approximately 150,000 clones listed, 70% to 90% were seen once. Sequenced material: peripheral blood, taken 28 days after the second dose of the MenACWY control vaccine. Receptor source: an adult who received the MenACWY meningococcal vaccine as a control. The CDR3 runs from the conserved cysteine through the conserved F or W. The order of the fields is D gene, J gene, clone size, V gene, CDR3 DNA, CDR3 protein. A D gene is named only where the DNA matches it firmly. Some rows mark clone size as missing; the rest say once, few, many or name a class of expanded clone.

d_call: .; j_call: TRBJ2-5; clone_size: .; v_call: TRBV6-6; cdr3_nt: TGTGCCAGCAGTTACCCCTCGGGACTTAGGGAGACCCAGTACTTC; cdr3_aa: CASSYPSGLRETQYF
d_call: TRBD2; j_call: TRBJ2-2; clone_size: .; v_call: TRBV28; cdr3_nt: TGTGCCAGCAGTTTCCCCTCCGGGACTAGCGGGATGGCCGGGGAGCTGTTTTTT; cdr3_aa: CASSFPSGTSGMAGELFF
d_call: .; j_call: TRBJ1-4; clone_size: .; v_call: TRBV5-5; cdr3_nt: TGTGCCAGCAGCCGGGACGGAACTAATGAAAAACTGTTTTTT; cdr3_aa: CASSRDGTNEKLFF
d_call: TRBD1; j_call: TRBJ1-3; clone_size: .; v_call: TRBV19; cdr3_nt: TGTGCCAGTAGTATCGCGGGACAGGGGGGCCACACCATATATTTT; cdr3_aa: CASSIAGQGGHTIYF
d_call: TRBD2; j_call: TRBJ2-7; clone_size: .; v_call: TRBV6-2/TRBV6-3; cdr3_nt: TGTGCCAGCAGCCGACCACTAGCGGGAGTAGGCGAGCAGTACTTC; cdr3_aa: CASSRPLAGVGEQYF
d_call: TRBD1; j_call: TRBJ2-1; clone_size: once; v_call: TRBV25-1; cdr3_nt: TGTGCCAGCAGTGGAGACGGGACAGGGGTGTTCCTTTGGCAGTTCTTC; cdr3_aa: CASSGDGTGVFLWQFF
d_call: TRBD1; j_call: TRBJ1-1; clone_size: .; v_call: TRBV5-8; cdr3_nt: TGTGCCAGCAGCTTCCGGGGGACAGGGTTGACTGAAGCTTTCTTT; cdr3_aa: CASSFRGTGLTEAFF
d_call: .; j_call: TRBJ1-4; clone_size: .; v_call: TRBV18; cdr3_nt: TGTGCCAGCTCACCATCCGGGGGCGTGGGTGAAAAACTGTTTTTT; cdr3_aa: CASSPSGGVGEKLFF
d_call: .; j_call: TRBJ2-1; clone_size: .; v_call: TRBV7-9; cdr3_nt: TGTGCCAGCAGCTTGCGCGCGGGGCCCTCCTACAATGAGCAGTTCTTC; cdr3_aa: CASSLRAGPSYNEQFF
d_call: TRBD1; j_call: TRBJ1-1; clone_size: .; v_call: TRBV12-3/TRBV12-4; cdr3_nt: TGTGCCAGCAGTTTTTCGGACAGGGGTCGGGCTTTCTTT; cdr3_aa: CASSFSDRGRAFF
d_call: .; j_call: TRBJ1-4; clone_size: once; v_call: TRBV11-3; cdr3_nt: TGTGCCAGCAGCTTAGAGGTCGGATTTAATGAAAAACTGTTTTTT; cdr3_aa: CASSLEVGFNEKLFF
d_call: .; j_call: TRBJ2-5; clone_size: .; v_call: TRBV4-2; cdr3_nt: TGTGCCAGCAGCCGAGGGGCAGGGCGTACTCTAGAGACCCAGTACTTC; cdr3_aa: CASSRGAGRTLETQYF
d_call: .; j_call: TRBJ1-3; clone_size: .; v_call: TRBV5-8; cdr3_nt: TGTGCCAGCAGCTTGGCGGCTGCTGGAAACACCATATATTTT; cdr3_aa: CASSLAAAGNTIYF
d_call: TRBD1; j_call: TRBJ2-1; clone_size: .; v_call: TRBV5-4; cdr3_nt: TGTGCCAGCAGCTTGGTCCAGGGGGCGGGCAATGAGCAGTTCTTC; cdr3_aa: CASSLVQGAGNEQFF
d_call: .; j_call: TRBJ1-1; clone_size: once; v_call: TRBV27; cdr3_nt: TGTGCCAGCAGTTCCGACAGAAGAGGGTCCACTGAAGCTTTCTTT; cdr3_aa: CASSSDRRGSTEAFF
d_call: .; j_call: TRBJ2-7; clone_size: .; v_call: TRBV18; cdr3_nt: TGTGCCAGCTCACCCCCGGGGCATCTGGACGAGCAGTACTTC; cdr3_aa: CASSPPGHLDEQYF
d_call: .; j_call: TRBJ2-7; clone_size: .; v_call: TRBV4-3; cdr3_nt: TGCGCCAGCAGCCAAGGTGAACAGGGTTACGAGCAGTACTTC; cdr3_aa: CASSQGEQGYEQYF
d_call: TRBD1; j_call: TRBJ1-6; clone_size: once; v_call: TRBV29-1; cdr3_nt: TGCAGCGTCAGGACAGGGCCGAGGAATTCACCCCTCCACTTT; cdr3_aa: CSVRTGPRNSPLHF
d_call: .; j_call: TRBJ2-4; clone_size: .; v_call: TRBV5-4; cdr3_nt: TGTGCCAGCAGCTTGATGGGGCAGGCCAAAAACATTCAGTACTTC; cdr3_aa: CASSLMGQAKNIQYF
d_call: TRBD2; j_call: TRBJ2-3; clone_size: .; v_call: TRBV11-2; cdr3_nt: TGTGCCAGCAGTTACTCCTTAGCGGGGGGCACAGATACGCAGTATTTT; cdr3_aa: CASSYSLAGGTDTQYF
d_call: TRBD2; j_call: TRBJ2-1; clone_size: .; v_call: TRBV13; cdr3_nt: TGTGCCAGCAGCTTATACCCCCCGGGACTAGCAGACAATGAGCAGTTCTTC; cdr3_aa: CASSLYPPGLADNEQFF
d_call: TRBD1; j_call: TRBJ1-1; clone_size: .; v_call: TRBV5-1; cdr3_nt: TGCGCCAGCAGCCCTACAGGGGACACTGAAGCTTTCTTT; cdr3_aa: CASSPTGDTEAFF